These 26 T cell receptor beta chains came from one sample sequenced in a study of blood T cell repertoires in COVID-19. Measured with immunoSEQ multiplex PCR; TCRdb has only the in-frame clones, and not every one. The repertoire has roughly 200,000 clones, roughly 90% of them found once; the top ten carry under 2%. Sample: peripheral blood. The receptors were sampled from a man aged 18 to 30 with active or convalescent COVID-19.

The chain uses TRBV10-3 and TRBJ2-7; 7 bases match TRBD2. The CDR3 has 14 residues. Germline V gives CDR1 ENHRY, CDR2 SYGVKD. J was trimmed by 6 bases and V by 4 bases; bases with no gene match: 9. CDR3 residues: CAISGWEGPLEQYF. The CDR3 nucleotides read TGTGCCATCAGTGGGTGGGAGGGCCCCCTCGAGCAGTACTTC.

There are a few counts of this clone. The chain recombines TRBV3-1 (or the pseudogene TRBV3-2) with TRBJ1-1; D is possibly TRBD1 (5 bases). CDR1 and CDR2 (germline): LGHDT, YNNKEL (reference sequence). The V end was cut by 6 bases, the J end by 4 bases, with 27 bases between. The CDR3 runs to 18 residues. CDR3 DNA: TGTGCCAGCAGGCGAACGTCCTTCTCCTCGGGGGTTGGCACTGAAGCTTTCTTT. Its translation: CASRRTSFSSGVGTEAFF.

This clone appeared a single time. V usage is TRBV28 and J usage is TRBJ1-4, with TRBD1 matching 9 bases. The CDR3 contains 15 residues. Losses at the gene ends were 3 bases for V and 6 bases for J; bases not matched to a gene: 5. CDR1 and CDR2 (germline): MDHEN, SYDVKM. Here the CDR3 DNA reads TGTGCCAGCAGTTTCACAGGGGGCATATATGAAAAACTGTTTTTT. It encodes CASSFTGGIYEKLFF.

This clone was observed a single time. The chain is built from TRBV9 and TRBJ2-5; 8 bases fit TRBD2. Germline V gene sequence: CDR1 SGDLS, CDR2 YYNGEE. The CDR3 has 15 amino acids. V trimming: 4 bases; J trimming: 2 bases; junction bases outside the gene matches: 7. This CDR3 reads CASSFRAGAQETQYF. As DNA, the CDR3 is TGTGCCAGCAGCTTCCGAGCGGGGGCGCAAGAGACCCAGTACTTC.

The J gene is TRBJ1-2, the V gene TRBV18; D unresolved. V lost 2 bases and J 7 bases, leaving 5 bases between the germline ends. The CDR3 totals 11 residues. Germline CDR1 KGHSH, CDR2 LQKENI. The CDR3 spells CASSPGGGYTF. In DNA, the CDR3 is TGTGCCAGCTCACCAGGAGGTGGCTACACCTTC. Drawing the rest from reference TRBV18 and TRBJ1-2, the complete variable domain is NAGVMQNPRHLVRRRGQEARLRCSPMKGHSHVYWYRQLPEEGLKFMVYLQKENIIDESGMPKERFSAEFPKEGPSILRIQQVVRGDSAAYFCASSPGGGYTFGSGTRLTVV.

The chain links TRBV11-2 to TRBJ1-2; 9 bases are a match to TRBD1. Looked up from germline, CDR1 is SGHAT and CDR2 is FQNNGV. Losses at the gene ends were 5 bases for V and 4 bases for J; bases not matched to a gene: 5. The CDR3 spans 14 residues. In DNA form, the CDR3 reads TGTGCCAGCAGCCCGGACAGGGGCGGCTATGGCTACACCTTC. This translates into CASSPDRGGYGYTF.

The gene calls are TRBV5-1 and TRBJ2-2, with D maybe TRBD1 (5 bases). This CDR3 is built from 15 residues. Germline CDR1 reads SGHRS; CDR2 reads YFSETQ. The V end was cut by 3 bases, the J end by 4 bases, with 13 bases between. CDR3 sequence (DNA): TGCGCCAGCAGCTGGGGCCAGGGCAGCACCGGGGAGCTGTTTTTT. Amino acids: CASSWGQGSTGELFF.

The rearrangement uses TRBV24-1 and TRBJ1-5; 9 nucleotides align to TRBD1. The junction had 15 bases not matched to a gene; V was cut back by 4 bases and J by 6 bases. Per germline, CDR1 KGHDR and CDR2 SFDVKD. CDR3 length: 18 amino acids. The CDR3 DNA reads as TGTGCCACCAGTGACTTGAGTGCGGACAGGGGAGAGTGTCAGCCCCAGCATTTT. This translates into CATSDLSADRGECQPQHF.

The chain carries TRBV7-2 and TRBJ1-5, with D hard to call. CDR1 is SGHTA and CDR2 is FQGNSA in the germline V gene. Trimming took 5 bases from V and 5 from J, leaving 10 bases between them. This CDR3 contains 13 residues. The CDR3 loop reads CASSRERDQPQHF. The CDR3 coding sequence is TGTGCCAGCAGCCGGGAACGGGATCAGCCCCAGCATTTT.

The chain recombines TRBV5-6 with TRBJ2-5, with D possibly being TRBD2 (5 bases). The V end lost 1 base, the J end lost 9 bases, and 22 bases lay between the germline ends. The CDR3 is 16 residues long. Germline V gene sequence: CDR1 SGHDT, CDR2 YYEEEE. The CDR3 loop is CASSLLHPPSPEAQYF. The CDR3 nucleotides read TGTGCCAGCAGCTTGCTCCACCCCCCTTCTCCGGAGGCCCAGTACTTC.

The CDR3, as DNA: TGTGCCAGTAGTATAGGGGACTTGGACTATGGCTACACCTTC. It yields the protein CASSIGDLDYGYTF. The rearrangement links TRBV19 to TRBJ1-2; TRBD1 might be the D (5 bases). Per the germline V gene, CDR1 is LNHDA and CDR2 is SQIVND (reference sequence). Trimming stripped 1 base from V and 3 bases from J, with 9 bases between. This CDR3 region has 14 residues.

V and J are TRBV10-3 and TRBJ2-7; 7 bases match TRBD1. Germline lookup yields CDR1 ENHRY and CDR2 SYGVKD. The ends lost 8 bases at V and 3 bases at J; junction bases unmatched: 7. The CDR3 covers 13 residues. As DNA, the CDR3 is TGTGCCATCGGGAAAGCAGGGGGCTACGAGCAGTACTTC. Amino acids: CAIGKAGGYEQYF.

The V call is TRBV13, the J call TRBJ2-1; D is perhaps TRBD2 (6 bases). This CDR3 is built from 16 residues. Looked up from germline, CDR1 is PRHDT and CDR2 is FYEKMQ (reference sequence). V lost 2 bases and J 8 bases, leaving 19 bases between the germline ends. CDR3 in amino acids: CASSLWVAGGGDEQFF. The CDR3, as DNA: TGTGCCAGCAGCTTATGGGTCGCTGGAGGAGGGGATGAGCAGTTCTTC.

This chain links TRBV28 with TRBJ1-5; D call uncertain. The CDR3 has 14 residues. Trimming took 4 bases from V and 1 from J, leaving 8 bases between them. Germline-derived CDR1 and CDR2 are MDHEN and SYDVKM. DNA for the CDR3: TGTGCCAGCAGTTCAGGTTTGAGCAATCAGCCCCAGCATTTT. Amino acid sequence: CASSSGLSNQPQHF.

This chain uses TRBV5-6 with TRBJ1-1; no clear D. This CDR3 region has 12 residues. Trimming took 1 base from V and 5 from J, leaving 6 bases between them. Germline V lookup: CDR1 SGHDT, CDR2 YYEEEE. DNA of the CDR3: TGTGCCAGCAGCTTGCGGCGGACTGAAGCTTTCTTT. This sequence encodes CASSLRRTEAFF. Supplemented by reference TRBV5-6 and TRBJ1-1, the full variable domain reads DAGVTQSPTHLIKTRGQQVTLRCSPKSGHDTVSWYQQALGQGPQFIFQYYEEEERQRGNFPDRFSGHQFPNYSSELNVNALLLGDSALYLCASSLRRTEAFFGQGTRLTVV.

The rearrangement joins TRBV7-2 to TRBJ1-4, with unresolved D. The CDR3 contains 15 residues. Looked up from germline, CDR1 is SGHTA and CDR2 is FQGNSA. Trimming removed 5 bases at V and 3 bases at J, with 13 bases between. CDR3 DNA: TGTGCCAGCAGCGATACACGGGTGTCTAATGAAAAACTGTTTTTT. This encodes CASSDTRVSNEKLFF. The whole variable domain, filled in from reference TRBV7-2 and TRBJ1-4, reads GAGVSQSPSNKVTEKGKDVELRCDPISGHTALYWYRQSLGQGLEFLIYFQGNSAPDKSGLPSDRFSAERTGGSVSTLTIQRTQQEDSAVYLCASSDTRVSNEKLFFGSGTQLSVL.

The J gene is TRBJ2-1, the V gene TRBV5-1, with TRBD2 as a possible D gene (7 bases). CDR1 is SGHRS and CDR2 is YFSETQ in the germline V gene. Between the trimmed V and J ends, which lost 3 bases and 5 bases, there was a span of 15 bases. The CDR3 extends over 15 amino acids. CDR3 sequence (DNA): TGCGCCAGCAGCTGGAACGCGGGGGCCAACAATGAGCAGTTCTTC. The encoded protein is CASSWNAGANNEQFF.

The genes are TRBV6-2 or TRBV6-3 and TRBJ2-1, with TRBD2 matching 7 bases. The germline gives CDR1 MNHEY, CDR2 SVGEGT. The CDR3 contains 16 residues. Trimming took 5 bases from V and 0 from J; bases not matched to a gene: 7. The CDR3 DNA reads as TGTGCCAGCAGTCAGACTAGCAGGAGCTCCTACAATGAGCAGTTCTTC. It specifies CASSQTSRSSYNEQFF.

V is TRBV4-2 and J is TRBJ1-1, with D possibly being TRBD1 (6 bases). Germline V lookup: CDR1 LGHNA, CDR2 YNFKEQ. The CDR3 is 15 residues long. With 7 bases removed from V and 0 bases from J, the gap between germline ends came to 15 bases. The CDR3 DNA sequence: TGTGCCAGCAACTGGGACACAAACATGAACACTGAAGCTTTCTTT. Its protein product is CASNWDTNMNTEAFF.

Comment on this clone: This sample includes further DNA sequences coding for the same CDR3. The chain carries TRBV20-1 and TRBJ2-5; D gene ambiguous. The CDR3 is 11 residues long. CDR1 DFQATT and CDR2 SNEGSKA come from the germline V gene (reference sequence). V was shortened by 3 bases and J by 3 bases, with 5 bases between the two germline ends. DNA for the CDR3: TGCAGTGCTAGCCCAAAAGAGACCCAGTACTTC. It translates to CSASPKETQYF.

The chain is built from TRBV4-1 and TRBJ1-6, with 7 bases that match TRBD1. CDR3 size: 18 residues. J gave up 8 bases and V 0 bases, and 13 bases lay outside the gene matches. The V gene's germline CDR1 is MGHRA and CDR2 YSYEKL. The CDR3, as DNA: TGCGCCAGCAGCCAAGATCCCAGGGGGAATATATATTATTCACCCCTCCACTTT. Translating it yields CASSQDPRGNIYYSPLHF.

This clone was seen just once. The V gene is TRBV6-5, the J gene TRBJ2-7, with no clear D. Germline CDR1 reads MNHEY; CDR2 reads SVGAGI. V lost 7 bases and J 0 bases, leaving 13 bases between the germline ends. CDR3 length: 14 amino acids. CDR3 loop: CASTLQVHSYEQYF. In DNA form, the CDR3 reads TGTGCCAGCACCCTCCAAGTACACTCCTACGAGCAGTACTTC.

The J gene is TRBJ1-5, the V gene TRBV7-2, with D uncertain. The V end was cut by 4 bases, the J end by 3 bases, with 13 bases between. The CDR3 runs to 15 residues. The germline CDR1 and CDR2 sequences are SGHTA and FQGNSA. The CDR3 DNA reads as TGTGCCAGCAGCTCCTCGGCGGGAAACAATCAGCCCCAGCATTTT. It yields the protein CASSSSAGNNQPQHF.

The chain recombines TRBV30 with TRBJ2-7, with D tentatively TRBD2 (6 bases). The CDR3 has 14 residues. From germline, CDR1 is GTSNPN and CDR2 SVGIG (reference sequence). With 4 bases removed from V and 2 bases from J, the gap between germline ends came to 15 bases. In DNA form, the CDR3 reads TGTGCCTGGAACCTCTGGGGGGTTACCTACGAGCAGTACTTC. Protein product: CAWNLWGVTYEQYF.

The V gene is TRBV19, the J gene TRBJ1-5; a possible D gene is TRBD1 (6 bases). V shed 4 bases and J shed 0 bases, with 10 bases lying between them. The germline V gene encodes CDR1 LNHDA and CDR2 SQIVND (reference sequence). This CDR3 contains 15 residues. CDR3 loop: CASSNTGYSNQPQHF. In DNA, the CDR3 is TGTGCCAGTAGTAACACAGGGTATAGCAATCAGCCCCAGCATTTT.

The chain links TRBV7-2 to TRBJ2-3, with TRBD2 matching over 7 bases. Per the germline V gene, CDR1 is SGHTA and CDR2 is FQGNSA. The junction had 4 bases not matched to a gene; V was cut back by 2 bases and J by 2 bases. This CDR3 is built from 15 residues. CDR3 sequence: CASSLSGLNTDTQYF. The CDR3, as DNA: TGTGCCAGCAGCTTATCGGGACTAAACACAGATACGCAGTATTTT.